The 25 T cell receptor beta chains listed next were all sequenced from one sample in a study of cytomegalovirus exposure and HLA in healthy donors. PCR was performed using 60 Vbeta and 13 Jbeta primers. Data came from immunoSEQ multiplex PCR; TCRdb stores just in-frame clones and leaves some out. The table lists roughly 50,000 clones. The sample comprised PBMCs. The origin of the receptors is a woman between 35 and 50 years old in good health and CMV-seronegative.

About this clone: One end of the junction does not line up with germline, which may come from a read error. The CDR3 here is CAISGIAGDQENQYF. The CDR3 DNA reads TGTGCCATCAGTGGAATAGCGGGGGATCAAGAGAACCAGTACTTC. The rearrangement uses TRBV10-3 and TRBJ2-5; 9 bases line up with TRBD2. Germline values: CDR1 ENHRY, CDR2 SYGVKD. CDR3 length: 15 residues.

V and J are TRBV14 and TRBJ1-1; D is uncertain. Trimming took off 5 bases at V and 4 bases at J, with 11 bases between the two ends. The CDR3 consists of 13 residues. Germline V lookup: CDR1 SGHDN, CDR2 FVKESK. The CDR3 spells CASSASRRTEAFF. In DNA form, the CDR3 reads TGTGCCAGCAGCGCCTCGAGGCGCACTGAAGCTTTCTTT.

This rearrangement joins TRBV6-5 to TRBJ1-1; D unclear. The germline V gene has CDR1 MNHEY and CDR2 SVGAGI. This CDR3 has 13 residues. V was pared by 4 bases and J by 4 bases, with 10 bases between. For the CDR3, the DNA is TGTGCCAGCAGTTCCTGGCATACCACTGAAGCTTTCTTT. Translated: CASSSWHTTEAFF.

CDR3 residues: CASSNPGEGYTF. CDR3 nucleotide sequence: TGTGCCAGTAGTAATCCGGGGGAGGGCTACACCTTC. The rearrangement joins TRBV19 to TRBJ1-2; D is perhaps TRBD1 (5 bases). This CDR3 comprises 12 residues. Germline V gene data show CDR1 as LNHDA and CDR2 as SQIVND (reference sequence). Trimming left V 4 bases short and J 8 bases short, with 11 bases between.

V and J are TRBV18 and TRBJ1-5, with a tentative D call TRBD1 (5 bases). In germline, CDR1 is KGHSH, CDR2 LQKENI. The CDR3 length is 15 residues. Trimming took 3 bases from V and 4 from J, leaving 13 bases between them. The CDR3, as DNA: TGTGCCAGCTCACCGGTCGGCGGGGGGAATCAGCCCCAGCATTTT. Translation: CASSPVGGGNQPQHF.

The chain uses TRBV5-1 and TRBJ1-4; 7 bases match TRBD1. Losses at the gene ends were 4 bases for V and 5 bases for J; bases not matched to a gene: 8. Germline V gene lookup returns CDR1 SGHRS and CDR2 YFSETQ. The length of the CDR3 is 15 residues. The CDR3 coding sequence is TGCGCCAGCAGCCTGATCGGGACAGCAAATGAAAAACTGTTTTTT. This translates into CASSLIGTANEKLFF.

V gene TRBV7-8 combines with J gene TRBJ2-7, with D possibly being TRBD1 (5 bases). Germline V gene data show CDR1 as SGHVS and CDR2 as FQNEAQ. CDR3 length: 16 amino acids. Trimming removed 1 base from V and 2 bases from J, with 15 bases in between. Here the CDR3 DNA reads TGTGCCAGCAGCTTAGTAAGGGGAATTGTTGCCTACGAGCAGTACTTC. It codes for CASSLVRGIVAYEQYF.

Here the CDR3 reads CASSPPEGYEQYF. CDR3 nucleotides: TGTGCCAGCTCACCGCCTGAGGGATACGAGCAGTACTTC. The chain uses TRBV18 and TRBJ2-7, with D tentatively TRBD2 (5 bases). The CDR3 spans 13 residues. Germline CDR1 reads KGHSH; CDR2 reads LQKENI. The V end lost 3 bases, the J end lost 4 bases, and 10 bases lay between the germline ends.

The genes are TRBV29-1 and TRBJ2-5; 10 positions agree with TRBD1. From germline, CDR1 is SQVTM and CDR2 ANQGSEA. The length of the CDR3 is 15 residues. The junction had 8 bases not matched to a gene; V was cut back by 4 bases and J by 3 bases. The CDR3 spells CSVAGTGASKETQYF. The CDR3 DNA is TGCAGCGTTGCTGGGACAGGGGCGTCTAAAGAGACCCAGTACTTC. The variable domain in full, completed from reference TRBV29-1 and TRBJ2-5, reads SAVISQKPSRDICQRGTSLTIQCQVDSQVTMMFWYRQQPGQSLTLIATANQGSEATYESGFVIDKFPISRPNLTFSTLTVSNMSPEDSSIYLCSVAGTGASKETQYFGPGTRLLVL.

The chain is built from TRBV18 and TRBJ2-1; TRBD2 agrees at 9 bases. Trimming took 3 bases from V and 7 from J; bases not matched to a gene: 10. The CDR3 extends over 16 amino acids. Germline V gene data show CDR1 as KGHSH and CDR2 as LQKENI. For the CDR3, the DNA is TGTGCCAGCTCACCCACGACTGGAGCGGGAGGAAATGAGCAGTTCTTC. This codes for CASSPTTGAGGNEQFF. Variable domain in full (rest from reference TRBV18 and TRBJ2-1): NAGVMQNPRHLVRRRGQEARLRCSPMKGHSHVYWYRQLPEEGLKFMVYLQKENIIDESGMPKERFSAEFPKEGPSILRIQQVVRGDSAAYFCASSPTTGAGGNEQFFGPGTRLTVL.

V and J are TRBV7-8 and TRBJ1-2; 9 bases are shared with TRBD1. The V gene's germline CDR1 is SGHVS and CDR2 FQNEAQ. This CDR3 is 15 amino acids long. J gave up 4 bases and V 5 bases, and 8 bases lay outside the gene matches. The CDR3 DNA sequence: TGTGCCAGCAGCCCAGGGACAGGGTTGGGCTATGGCTACACCTTC. Its protein product is CASSPGTGLGYGYTF.

This chain uses TRBV19 with TRBJ1-4; TRBD1 matches 8 bases. This CDR3 has 14 amino acids. With V trimmed by 6 bases and J by 6 bases, 6 bases remained unmatched. Germline-derived CDR1 and CDR2 are LNHDA and SQIVND (reference sequence). The CDR3 reads CASSRQGFDEKLFF. The CDR3 DNA reads as TGTGCCAGTAGCAGACAGGGGTTCGATGAAAAACTGTTTTTT.

The chain is built from TRBV5-1 and TRBJ1-1; 9 bases are shared with TRBD1. The CDR3 sequence is 12 residues long. The V segment lost 5 bases and the J segment 10 bases; nucleotides outside the gene matches: 6. Germline CDR1 is SGHRS and CDR2 is YFSETQ. CDR3: CASRRDRDGAFF. The DNA of the CDR3 is TGCGCCAGCAGGAGGGACAGGGATGGAGCTTTCTTT.

The chain is built from TRBV7-2 and TRBJ2-7; TRBD2 might be the D (5 bases). The CDR3 extends over 15 amino acids. Germline V gives CDR1 SGHTA, CDR2 FQGNSA. V lost 1 base to trimming and J lost 5 bases, with 15 bases between them. CDR3 sequence reads: CASSLGRTPGNEQYF. In DNA form, the CDR3 reads TGTGCCAGCAGCTTAGGGCGAACGCCGGGGAACGAGCAGTACTTC.

The rearrangement joins TRBV9 to TRBJ1-2; D gene unclear. Trimming pared 2 bases from V and 3 bases from J, leaving 14 bases between. Germline CDR1 and CDR2: SGDLS and YYNGEE. The CDR3 is 15 residues long. The chain's CDR3 is CASSVSGIIDYGYTF. The CDR3 coding sequence is TGTGCCAGCAGCGTCAGTGGTATTATCGACTATGGCTACACCTTC.

The chain carries TRBV18 and TRBJ2-4; weak D call: TRBD1 (6 bases). Germline lookup yields CDR1 KGHSH and CDR2 LQKENI. The CDR3 runs 14 residues. The germline V and J ends were trimmed by 3 bases and 9 bases, with 15 bases remaining between them. This CDR3 is CASSPPTGLGIQYF. The CDR3 coding sequence is TGTGCCAGCTCACCTCCTACAGGGTTGGGCATTCAGTACTTC.

The CDR3 is CASSPTGLPSNEQFF. The CDR3 DNA reads TGCGCCAGCAGCCCAACGGGACTGCCAAGCAATGAGCAGTTCTTC. The V and J genes are TRBV4-1 and TRBJ2-1; TRBD2 might be the D (6 bases). V dropped 4 bases and J dropped 6 bases, with 16 bases sitting between them. This CDR3 is 15 amino acids long. Germline V lookup: CDR1 MGHRA, CDR2 YSYEKL.

CDR3 sequence reads: CASRRGVTGDGYTF. In DNA, the CDR3 is TGTGCCAGCAGACGTGGGGTCACAGGCGATGGCTACACCTTC. The chain has TRBV25-1 and TRBJ1-2, with D perhaps matching TRBD1 (5 bases). Trimming took off 6 bases at V and 6 bases at J, with 17 bases between the two ends. The CDR3 is made up of 14 amino acids. The germline V gene has CDR1 MGHDK and CDR2 SYGVNS.

The V and J genes are TRBV19 and TRBJ2-3; TRBD1 aligns across 9 bases. CDR3 length: 14 residues. Germline-derived CDR1 and CDR2 are LNHDA and SQIVND (reference sequence). V trimming: 5 bases; J trimming: 4 bases; junction bases outside the gene matches: 4. CDR3 DNA sequence: TGTGCCAGTAGTTTACAGGGGGCGGCAGATACGCAGTATTTT. This gives the protein CASSLQGAADTQYF.

This rearrangement joins TRBV9 to TRBJ1-2; D gene uncertain. V was clipped by 0 bases and J by 4 bases, with 7 bases between them. Germline V CDR1 and CDR2: SGDLS, YYNGEE. The CDR3 has 13 residues. CDR3 region: CASSVAHLYGYTF. The DNA for the CDR3 is TGTGCCAGCAGCGTAGCACACCTCTATGGCTACACCTTC.

The chain has TRBV6-4 and TRBJ1-1, with TRBD1 matching 8 bases. The V segment lost 6 bases and the J segment 4 bases; nucleotides outside the gene matches: 4. CDR3 size: 13 residues. In germline, CDR1 is MRHNA, CDR2 SNTAGT. CDR3: CASRRTGGTEAFF. CDR3 sequence (DNA): TGTGCCAGCAGAAGAACAGGGGGCACTGAAGCTTTCTTT.

The chain uses TRBV29-1 and TRBJ1-5; 8 bases fit TRBD1. Trimming took 4 bases from V and 0 from J; bases not matched to a gene: 5. Germline V gives CDR1 SQVTM, CDR2 ANQGSEA. The CDR3 extends over 15 amino acids. The CDR3 nucleotides read TGCAGCGTTGTTCAGGGGGCGGGTAGCAATCAGCCCCAGCATTTT. Its protein product is CSVVQGAGSNQPQHF. Full variable domain (missing parts from reference TRBV29-1 and TRBJ1-5): SAVISQKPSRDICQRGTSLTIQCQVDSQVTMMFWYRQQPGQSLTLIATANQGSEATYESGFVIDKFPISRPNLTFSTLTVSNMSPEDSSIYLCSVVQGAGSNQPQHFGDGTRLSIL.

The chain combines TRBV9 with TRBJ2-1; D is possibly TRBD1 (5 bases). The V end lost 3 bases, the J end lost 6 bases, and 16 bases lay between the germline ends. The CDR3 extends over 15 amino acids. The germline V gene has CDR1 SGDLS and CDR2 YYNGEE. The CDR3 nucleotides read TGTGCCAGCAGCGCCAGGGTTGTGGAGACCAATGAGCAGTTCTTC. Translated, it gives CASSARVVETNEQFF. The full variable domain, completed using reference TRBV9 and TRBJ2-1, is DSGVTQTPKHLITATGQRVTLRCSPRSGDLSVYWYQQSLDQGLQFLIQYYNGEERAKGNILERFSAQQFPDLHSELNLSSLELGDSALYFCASSARVVETNEQFFGPGTRLTVL.

With respect to this clone: The junction departs from germline at one end; a sequencing error may be responsible. The V gene is TRBV6-4, the J gene TRBJ1-6, with TRBD1 as a possible D gene (5 bases). The germline V gene encodes CDR1 MRHNA and CDR2 SNTAGT. The CDR3 is made up of 14 amino acids. The CDR3 loop is CVSSDSLGGSPLHF. The CDR3 nucleotides read TGTGTCAGCAGTGACTCGTTGGGGGGTTCACCCCTCCACTTT.

CDR3: CASNWTSGSSYNEQFF. The DNA of the CDR3 is TGCGCCAGCAACTGGACTAGCGGTAGCTCCTACAATGAGCAGTTCTTC. This chain uses TRBV5-1 with TRBJ2-1, with 10 bases aligning to TRBD2. Unmatched junction bases numbered 6, after V lost 6 bases and J lost 0 bases. The CDR3 consists of 16 residues. Germline CDR1 and CDR2: SGHRS and YFSETQ.